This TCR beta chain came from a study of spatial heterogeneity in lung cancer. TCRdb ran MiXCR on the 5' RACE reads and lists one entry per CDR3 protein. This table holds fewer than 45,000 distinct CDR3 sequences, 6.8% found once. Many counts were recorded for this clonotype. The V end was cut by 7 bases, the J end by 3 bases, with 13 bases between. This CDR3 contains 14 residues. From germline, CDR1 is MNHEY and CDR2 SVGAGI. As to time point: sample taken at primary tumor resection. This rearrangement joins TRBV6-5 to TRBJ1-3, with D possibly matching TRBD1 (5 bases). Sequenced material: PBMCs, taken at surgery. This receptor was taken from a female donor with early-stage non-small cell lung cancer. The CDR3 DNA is TGTGCCAGCACCCGAGGGGAGGGTGGAAACACCATATATTTT. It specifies CASTRGEGGNTIYF.